These T cell receptor beta chains were read from a single sample in a study of blood T cell repertoires in COVID-19. TCRdb's copy holds only in-frame clones and misses some; the assay was immunoSEQ multiplex PCR. The data contain about 170,000 clones, around four fifths of them seen just once; the ten biggest clones take up 13% to 15%. Material for sequencing was peripheral blood. The source is a woman in her 70s with COVID-19, enrolled during active disease. Each CDR3 is given with its conserved first and last residue. A D gene is named only where the DNA matches it firmly. Some rows have no size entry. The others give once, few or many, or a class for an expanded clone.

clone_size: -; v_call: TRBV7-6; j_call: TRBJ2-2; d_call: TRBD2; cdr3_nt: TGTGCCAGCAGCTCACTGGGAGGGTTAGGCACCGGGGAGCTGTTTTTT; cdr3_aa: CASSSLGGLGTGELFF
clone_size: -; v_call: TRBV2; j_call: TRBJ1-2; d_call: -; cdr3_nt: TGTGCCAGCAGTGGCTGGACAGTTGGCTACACCTTC; cdr3_aa: CASSGWTVGYTF
clone_size: -; v_call: TRBV28; j_call: TRBJ1-5; d_call: -; cdr3_nt: TGTGCCAGCACTCTGGGTCACAGTAATCAGCCCCAGCATTTT; cdr3_aa: CASTLGHSNQPQHF
clone_size: few; v_call: TRBV12-3/TRBV12-4; j_call: TRBJ1-4; d_call: -; cdr3_nt: TGTGCCAGCAGTCTAACCCGTCGGGAAAAACTGTTTTTT; cdr3_aa: CASSLTRREKLFF
clone_size: once; v_call: TRBV7-3; j_call: TRBJ2-3; d_call: -; cdr3_nt: TGTGCCAGCAGCTTAGTACAGGCCTCCACAGATACGCAGTATTTT; cdr3_aa: CASSLVQASTDTQYF
clone_size: -; v_call: TRBV4-2; j_call: TRBJ1-6; d_call: -; cdr3_nt: TGTGCCAGCAGCCAAAATCTGGACTTTTCACCCCTCCACTTT; cdr3_aa: CASSQNLDFSPLHF
clone_size: -; v_call: TRBV4-1; j_call: TRBJ1-1; d_call: -; cdr3_nt: TGCGCCAGCAGCCAAGCGCAGGGCGGTGCGAACACTGAAGCTTTCTTT; cdr3_aa: CASSQAQGGANTEAFF
clone_size: once; v_call: TRBV14; j_call: TRBJ2-1; d_call: TRBD2; cdr3_nt: TGTGCCAGCAGCGGGACTAGCGGGAGTATCCACAATGAGCAGTTCTTC; cdr3_aa: CASSGTSGSIHNEQFF
clone_size: -; v_call: TRBV11-2; j_call: TRBJ2-2; d_call: TRBD1; cdr3_nt: TGTGCCAGCAGTCCTGACAGGGTGGGGACCGGGGAGCTGTTTTTT; cdr3_aa: CASSPDRVGTGELFF
clone_size: -; v_call: TRBV30; j_call: TRBJ1-1; d_call: -; cdr3_nt: TGTGCCTGGAGCCCGGGAGGTACTGAAGCTTTCTTT; cdr3_aa: CAWSPGGTEAFF
clone_size: -; v_call: TRBV27; j_call: TRBJ1-2; d_call: -; cdr3_nt: TGTGCCAGCAGTTTTCGGGGGGGGAGAGGCTACACCTTC; cdr3_aa: CASSFRGGRGYTF
clone_size: -; v_call: TRBV11-1; j_call: TRBJ1-1; d_call: -; cdr3_nt: TGTGCCAGCAGCTTCCGGACAGCTATGAACACTGAAGCTTTCTTT; cdr3_aa: CASSFRTAMNTEAFF
clone_size: -; v_call: TRBV14; j_call: TRBJ1-3; d_call: -; cdr3_nt: TGTGCCAGCAGCCATAGAGGCGCAGTGAGCTCTGGAAACACCATATATTTT; cdr3_aa: CASSHRGAVSSGNTIYF
clone_size: -; v_call: TRBV18; j_call: TRBJ1-1; d_call: -; cdr3_nt: TGTGCCAGCTCACCACGGGCGTTGCGGGGGGCCATGAACACTGAAGCTTTCTTT; cdr3_aa: CASSPRALRGAMNTEAFF
clone_size: -; v_call: TRBV19; j_call: TRBJ1-6; d_call: -; cdr3_nt: TGTGCCAGTAGTATCCTACGAAATTCACCCCTCCACTTT; cdr3_aa: CASSILRNSPLHF
clone_size: few; v_call: TRBV10-3; j_call: TRBJ1-6; d_call: -; cdr3_nt: TGTGCCATCAGGTCCAGGGATTCACCCCTCCACTTT; cdr3_aa: CAIRSRDSPLHF
clone_size: -; v_call: TRBV3-1/TRBV3-2; j_call: TRBJ2-5; d_call: TRBD2; cdr3_nt: TGTGCCAGCAGCCAAGACGTTAGCGGGATCAAAGAGACCCAGTACTTC; cdr3_aa: CASSQDVSGIKETQYF
clone_size: -; v_call: TRBV19; j_call: TRBJ1-1; d_call: -; cdr3_nt: TGTGCCAGTAGTATGGACGGGATGAACACTGAAGCTTTCTTT; cdr3_aa: CASSMDGMNTEAFF
clone_size: -; v_call: TRBV11-3; j_call: TRBJ2-1; d_call: -; cdr3_nt: TGTGCCAGCAGCTTAGCGAGCGAGAGCTACAATGAGCAGTTCTTC; cdr3_aa: CASSLASESYNEQFF
clone_size: -; v_call: TRBV5-1; j_call: TRBJ2-3; d_call: TRBD1; cdr3_nt: TGCGCCAGCAGCTTCGAACAGGGGAGTGTAGATACGCAGTATTTT; cdr3_aa: CASSFEQGSVDTQYF
clone_size: -; v_call: TRBV7-7; j_call: TRBJ2-3; d_call: TRBD1; cdr3_nt: TGTGCCAGCAGCCCTGGACAGGGGGGTGGCACAGATACGCAGTATTTT; cdr3_aa: CASSPGQGGGTDTQYF
clone_size: -; v_call: TRBV6-5; j_call: TRBJ1-1; d_call: TRBD1; cdr3_nt: TGTGCCAGCAGGGAGACAGGGAAGACTGAAGCTTTCTTT; cdr3_aa: CASRETGKTEAFF
clone_size: -; v_call: TRBV4-1; j_call: TRBJ1-3; d_call: -; cdr3_nt: TGCGCCAGCAGCCCCTTCCGGGGTGACGCAGGAAACACCATATATTTT; cdr3_aa: CASSPFRGDAGNTIYF
clone_size: few; v_call: TRBV19; j_call: TRBJ1-6; d_call: -; cdr3_nt: TGTGCCAGTACCCCGGGGGGCGACACCCTCCACTTT; cdr3_aa: CASTPGGDTLHF
clone_size: -; v_call: TRBV5-1; j_call: TRBJ2-3; d_call: -; cdr3_nt: TGCGCCAGCAGCTTGGACGTCTCCAGGGATACGCAGTATTTT; cdr3_aa: CASSLDVSRDTQYF
clone_size: -; v_call: TRBV25-1; j_call: TRBJ1-2; d_call: -; cdr3_nt: TGTGCCAGCAGTGTGGGACTGACAGACTATGGCTACACCTTC; cdr3_aa: CASSVGLTDYGYTF
clone_size: -; v_call: TRBV15; j_call: TRBJ2-2; d_call: -; cdr3_nt: TGTGCCACCAGCAGAGTCCGGGATAGGTCCGGGGAGCTGTTTTTT; cdr3_aa: CATSRVRDRSGELFF
clone_size: few; v_call: TRBV11-3; j_call: TRBJ2-1; d_call: TRBD1; cdr3_nt: TGTGCCAGCAGCTTAGGGGGACAGACCTACAATGAGCAGTTCTTC; cdr3_aa: CASSLGGQTYNEQFF
clone_size: -; v_call: TRBV10-1; j_call: TRBJ1-1; d_call: TRBD1; cdr3_nt: TGCGCCAGCAGACACCAACCTACAGGGGGCGCAGACACTGAAGCTTTCTTT; cdr3_aa: CASRHQPTGGADTEAFF
clone_size: -; v_call: TRBV27; j_call: TRBJ1-5; d_call: -; cdr3_nt: TGTGCCAGCAGTTTTTCCGGGCGGGCCGATCAGCCCCAGCATTTT; cdr3_aa: CASSFSGRADQPQHF
clone_size: -; v_call: TRBV3-1/TRBV3-2; j_call: TRBJ1-4; d_call: -; cdr3_nt: TGTGCCAGCAGCCAGCGGGGCTTTAATGAAAAACTGTTTTTT; cdr3_aa: CASSQRGFNEKLFF
clone_size: -; v_call: TRBV5-1; j_call: TRBJ1-3; d_call: -; cdr3_nt: TGCGCCAGCAGCTTGCTAGGTGACTCTGGAAACACCATATATTTT; cdr3_aa: CASSLLGDSGNTIYF
clone_size: once; v_call: TRBV6-5; j_call: TRBJ1-2; d_call: -; cdr3_nt: TGTGCCAGCAGTATAGAAAGTAACTATGGCTACACCTTC; cdr3_aa: CASSIESNYGYTF
clone_size: few; v_call: TRBV5-1; j_call: TRBJ2-5; d_call: TRBD2; cdr3_nt: TGCGCCAGCAGCTTGACGGCTACTAGCGGCCAAGAGACCCAGTACTTC; cdr3_aa: CASSLTATSGQETQYF
clone_size: -; v_call: TRBV5-1; j_call: TRBJ1-2; d_call: -; cdr3_nt: TGCGCCAGCAGCTTGGCCGACAGACCCTTCTATGGCTACACCTTC; cdr3_aa: CASSLADRPFYGYTF
clone_size: -; v_call: TRBV2; j_call: TRBJ2-1; d_call: TRBD2; cdr3_nt: TGTGCCAGCAGGGTTACTAGCGGGGGACTTTCCTACAATGAGCAGTTCTTC; cdr3_aa: CASRVTSGGLSYNEQFF
clone_size: -; v_call: TRBV15; j_call: TRBJ2-1; d_call: TRBD2; cdr3_nt: TGTGCCACCAGCAGAGATATTTTTGCGGGAGAAAGGAATGAGCAGTTCTTC; cdr3_aa: CATSRDIFAGERNEQFF
clone_size: -; v_call: TRBV10-3; j_call: TRBJ2-2; d_call: -; cdr3_nt: TGTGCCATCAGAGAGACAGAGAGTAGGTTGTTTTTT; cdr3_aa: CAIRETESRLFF
clone_size: -; v_call: TRBV4-2; j_call: TRBJ2-3; d_call: -; cdr3_nt: TGTGCCAGCAGCCAAGATCGGGTCTCTACCACGCAGTATTTT; cdr3_aa: CASSQDRVSTTQYF
clone_size: -; v_call: TRBV9; j_call: TRBJ2-1; d_call: -; cdr3_nt: TGTGCCAGCAGCTTCGGGGGAAACAATGAGCAGTTCTTC; cdr3_aa: CASSFGGNNEQFF
clone_size: -; v_call: TRBV6-5; j_call: TRBJ2-3; d_call: TRBD2; cdr3_nt: TGTGCCAGCAATTGGGGGGGACTAAGTTTCGATACGCAGTATTTT; cdr3_aa: CASNWGGLSFDTQYF
clone_size: -; v_call: TRBV18; j_call: TRBJ1-1; d_call: -; cdr3_nt: TGTGCCAGCTCGCCCAGCTCACAGGGCGTGAGCACTGAAGCTTTCTTT; cdr3_aa: CASSPSSQGVSTEAFF
clone_size: -; v_call: TRBV5-6; j_call: TRBJ1-5; d_call: -; cdr3_nt: TGTGCCAGCAGCTTGTATGGCTCGCCCCAGCATTTT; cdr3_aa: CASSLYGSPQHF
clone_size: -; v_call: TRBV10-3; j_call: TRBJ1-3; d_call: TRBD1; cdr3_nt: TGTGCCATCAGAGAGGACAGGGGAGGAAACACCATATATTTT; cdr3_aa: CAIREDRGGNTIYF
clone_size: -; v_call: TRBV28; j_call: TRBJ1-3; d_call: -; cdr3_nt: TGTGCCAGCAGGCTACAGGGCGGTGGTGGAAACACCATATATTTT; cdr3_aa: CASRLQGGGGNTIYF
clone_size: -; v_call: TRBV5-1; j_call: TRBJ2-5; d_call: TRBD2; cdr3_nt: TGCGCCAGCACCCTATTAGCGGGAGGAGATGAGACCCAGTACTTC; cdr3_aa: CASTLLAGGDETQYF
clone_size: -; v_call: TRBV11-3; j_call: TRBJ2-1; d_call: -; cdr3_nt: TGTGCCAGCAGCCAGGGTAGGAATGAGCAGTTCTTC; cdr3_aa: CASSQGRNEQFF
clone_size: once; v_call: TRBV28; j_call: TRBJ1-1; d_call: -; cdr3_nt: TGTGCCAGCAGCTCACAATCACCGAACACTGAAGCTTTCTTT; cdr3_aa: CASSSQSPNTEAFF
clone_size: -; v_call: TRBV28; j_call: TRBJ1-1; d_call: -; cdr3_nt: TGTGCCAGCAGTCGTACAGGATCGAACACTGAAGCTTTCTTT; cdr3_aa: CASSRTGSNTEAFF
clone_size: -; v_call: TRBV7-2; j_call: TRBJ2-2; d_call: TRBD1; cdr3_nt: TGTGCCAGCAGCTCTGACAGGGACAGCCCAGGGGAGCTGTTTTTT; cdr3_aa: CASSSDRDSPGELFF
clone_size: once; v_call: TRBV5-1; j_call: TRBJ2-2; d_call: -; cdr3_nt: TGCGCCAGCACTACCTCGGGCACCGGGGAGCTGTTTTTT; cdr3_aa: CASTTSGTGELFF
clone_size: -; v_call: TRBV5-1; j_call: TRBJ2-2; d_call: -; cdr3_nt: TGCGCCAGCAGCCGAGGGGGTACCGGGGAGCTGTTTTTT; cdr3_aa: CASSRGGTGELFF
clone_size: -; v_call: TRBV2; j_call: TRBJ1-1; d_call: TRBD1; cdr3_nt: TGTGCCAGCAGGGACAGGGGGCGCGTCACTGAAGCTTTCTTT; cdr3_aa: CASRDRGRVTEAFF